Listed below are T cell receptor beta chains from one sample, sequenced in a study of neurological immune-mediated disorders. One entry per CDR3 protein results from TCRdb running MiXCR on the 5' RACE reads. The sample shows 23,000 or so distinct CDR3 sequences, around 13% of them seen only once. Sequences were obtained from PBMCs. The receptors stem from a woman aged 60-75 years with HTLV-1-associated myelopathy (HAM/TSP). The CDR3 runs from the conserved cysteine through the conserved F or W. Expanded clones are given a class, and other clones once, few, many or no size at all.

>TRBV19|many
CASSTYNSNQPQHF
>TRBV29-1|.
CSVLQASSGANVLTF
>TRBV30|many
CAWSVEWGTLEAFF
>TRBV27|.
CAIRSSASSYEQYF
>TRBV7-2|many
CASSSPGPQFPQHF
>TRBV20-1|.
CSARDRGGGLTGELFF
>TRBV7-2|.
CASSSQGALYEQYF
>TRBV25-1|.
CASSGGFGNTIYF
>TRBV3-1|many
CASSYRTGAYEQYF
>TRBV5-1|many
CASIAPGTGGNEQFF
>TRBV29-1|many
CSVDVAGLASGRAPDTGELFF
>TRBV5-5|many
CASSTGLFFETQYF
>TRBV5-4|.
CASSFLTSSYNEQFF
>TRBV5-1|many
CASSPGTENEQYF
>TRBV7-9|.
CASLPDRTGELFF
>TRBV2|many
CASSRDRNTGELFF
>TRBV20-1|.
CSAINGRCGYEQYF
>TRBV20-1|many
CSARVDRAVMNEQFF
>TRBV10-2|many
CASTDPQETQYF
>TRBV7-2|.
CASSFYICSAREGSNTGELFF
>TRBV20-1|many
CSARDRQEANYGYTF
>TRBV7-9|many
CASSLAQGEAFF
>TRBV5-1|many
CASSLVGEKLFF
>TRBV5-1|many
CASSPGLAGRWAKNIQYF
>TRBV20-1|many
CSARDPRGIATKNYGYTF
>TRBV20-1|many
CSARYVSQKSSGYTF
>TRBV4-2|many
CASSQDWDRAEDTQYF
>TRBV20-1|many
CSAREGGPADTQYF
>TRBV4-1|many
CASSLAGEGGYTF
>TRBV5-1|.
CASSPRGAYNEQFF
>TRBV27|many
CASSQRQAYRSYEQYF
>TRBV20-1|.
CSAGTSGRLGEQYF
>TRBV30|.
CAWSVGGGGGYTF
>TRBV2|many
CASMGQLNTEAFF
>TRBV11-2|many
CASSLQGRFSYEQYF
>TRBV5-1|many
CASSLRLAGVNEQFF
>TRBV20-1|medium-sized
CSARVGTYEQYF
>TRBV21-1|many
CASSKAEGTFDQPQHF
>TRBV5-4|few
CASSPGGAEGNTIYF
>TRBV20-1|medium-sized
CSARVSKGSYNEQFF
>TRBV5-1|.
CASSATGSGANVLTF
>TRBV6-5|many
CASSPQGRPPRLWYF
>TRBV28|many
CASSFSSGEQYF
>TRBV20-1|many
CSPQGNTEAFF
>TRBV20-1|.
CSASREWAGELFF